Listed below are T cell receptor beta chains from one sample, sequenced in a study of blood T cell repertoires in COVID-19. The data were produced by immunoSEQ multiplex PCR, yet TCRdb's version contains in-frame clones alone and is incomplete. Among around 240,000 clones listed, almost 85% were seen once. Specimen: peripheral blood. These receptors came from a woman aged 80 or older with acute or convalescent COVID-19. CDR3s include the opening cysteine and the closing phenylalanine or tryptophan. The D gene is left open where the match is weak. For some rows the clone size is stated as once, few or many, or as a class when expanded; others skip it.

clone_size	d_call	v_call	j_call	cdr3_aa	cdr3_nt
.	TRBD1	TRBV5-6	TRBJ1-1	CASSWTGITEAFF	TGTGCCAGCAGCTGGACAGGGATCACTGAAGCTTTCTTT
.	.	TRBV6-2/TRBV6-3	TRBJ1-1	CTSSYLADRGRTEAFF	TGTACCAGCAGTTACCTGGCGGATCGGGGAAGGACTGAAGCTTTCTTT
.	.	TRBV7-2	TRBJ1-2	CASRSDENVYGYTF	TGTGCCAGCAGGTCCGATGAGAACGTCTATGGCTACACCTTC
.	.	TRBV5-6	TRBJ1-2	CASSFYSSRRDYGYTF	TGTGCCAGCAGCTTTTATTCGTCCCGACGGGACTATGGCTACACCTTC
.	.	TRBV5-4	TRBJ2-2	CASSLAYGQTNTGELFF	TGTGCCAGCAGCTTGGCCTATGGACAGACGAACACCGGGGAGCTGTTTTTT
.	TRBD2	TRBV7-8	TRBJ2-3	CASGEPLADLSRDTQYF	TGTGCCAGCGGGGAGCCACTAGCGGACCTCTCCCGGGATACGCAGTATTTT
.	TRBD1	TRBV7-9	TRBJ1-3	CASSPNRGGGNTIYF	TGTGCCAGCAGCCCTAACAGGGGCGGTGGAAACACCATATATTTT
.	TRBD2	TRBV28	TRBJ2-4	CASSTTSGLAKNIQYF	TGTGCCAGCAGTACTACTAGCGGACTAGCCAAAAACATTCAGTACTTC
.	TRBD2	TRBV5-1	TRBJ2-3	CASSGTIGGRTDTQYF	TGCGCCAGCAGCGGAACTATTGGCGGGAGAACAGATACGCAGTATTTT
few	.	TRBV19	TRBJ1-1	CASSMARRNTEAFF	TGTGCCAGTAGTATGGCCAGGCGGAACACTGAAGCTTTCTTT
.	.	TRBV25-1	TRBJ2-3	CASSAVTSSSTDTQYF	TGTGCCAGCAGTGCAGTGACTAGTTCTAGCACAGATACGCAGTATTTT
.	TRBD1	TRBV19	TRBJ2-2	CASSQGQGAGTGELFF	TGTGCCAGTTCACAGGGACAGGGGGCTGGTACCGGGGAGCTGTTTTTT
.	.	TRBV15	TRBJ1-1	CATSREASLNTEAFF	TGTGCCACCAGCAGAGAGGCCTCCTTGAACACTGAAGCTTTCTTT
.	TRBD2	TRBV2	TRBJ2-5	CASSGIAGAETQYF	TGTGCCAGCAGTGGGATAGCGGGAGCAGAGACCCAGTACTTC
.	.	TRBV2	TRBJ1-4	CASREWTVSTNEKLFF	TGTGCCAGCAGAGAATGGACAGTGTCAACTAATGAAAAACTGTTTTTT
once	.	TRBV2	TRBJ1-3	CASGQSRSGNTIYF	TGTGCCAGCGGACAGTCCCGCTCTGGAAACACCATATATTTT
.	TRBD2	TRBV13	TRBJ2-1	CASSLGRAGGADEQFF	TGTGCCAGCAGCTTAGGTCGGGCGGGAGGGGCCGATGAGCAGTTCTTC
.	TRBD1	TRBV7-2	TRBJ1-2	CASSSLTGDGYTF	TGTGCCAGCAGCTCACTGACAGGGGATGGCTACACCTTC
.	TRBD1	TRBV4-3	TRBJ2-6	CASSQDAGQGSAGANVLTF	TGCGCCAGCAGCCAAGATGCGGGACAGGGCTCCGCTGGGGCCAACGTCCTGACTTTC
.	TRBD1	TRBV18	TRBJ1-2	CASRGQGSNYGYTF	TGTGCCAGCCGGGGACAGGGGAGCAACTATGGCTACACCTTC
.	.	TRBV6-5	TRBJ2-1	CASSYEGKREVEQFF	TGTGCCAGCAGTTACGAAGGCAAAAGGGAGGTTGAGCAGTTCTTC
.	.	TRBV9	TRBJ2-5	CASSVSQQETQYF	TGTGCCAGCAGCGTTTCACAGCAAGAGACCCAGTACTTC
.	TRBD2	TRBV4-2	TRBJ2-4	CASSQGSLAGDLAKNIQYF	TGTGCCAGCAGCCAAGGGTCCCTAGCGGGGGACCTAGCCAAAAACATTCAGTACTTC
.	TRBD1	TRBV2	TRBJ2-7	CASRYSGTGYSYEQYF	TGTGCCAGCAGGTACTCCGGGACAGGGTATAGCTACGAGCAGTACTTC
few	.	TRBV2	TRBJ1-6	CASSETETYNSPLHF	TGTGCCAGCAGTGAGACAGAAACCTATAATTCACCCCTCCACTTT
once	TRBD1	TRBV25-1	TRBJ1-2	CASSPGQGNYGYTF	TGTGCCAGCAGTCCGGGACAGGGGAACTATGGCTACACCTTC
.	.	TRBV7-2	TRBJ1-1	CASSLAPGLNTEAFF	TGTGCCAGCAGCTTAGCCCCCGGGTTGAACACTGAAGCTTTCTTT
.	TRBD1	TRBV7-2	TRBJ1-6	CASTFGAGGFSPLHF	TGTGCCAGCACCTTCGGTGCAGGGGGCTTTTCACCCCTCCACTTT
.	.	TRBV6-1	TRBJ1-5	CASSEASRIFSNQPQHF	TGTGCCAGCAGTGAAGCTTCTAGAATCTTTAGCAATCAGCCCCAGCATTTT
.	.	TRBV9	TRBJ2-2	CASSGRGELFF	TGTGCCAGCAGCGGCAGGGGGGAGCTGTTTTTT
.	TRBD2	TRBV3-1/TRBV3-2	TRBJ2-7	CASSQGLAATSFPTYEQYF	TGTGCCAGCAGCCAAGGACTAGCAGCGACCTCCTTCCCCACCTACGAGCAGTACTTC
.	TRBD1	TRBV7-2	TRBJ1-2	CASNPGTGVGYGYTF	TGTGCCAGCAACCCCGGGACAGGGGTTGGCTATGGCTACACCTTC
.	TRBD1	TRBV28	TRBJ1-6	CASSPGTGYASPLHF	TGTGCCAGCAGCCCCGGGACAGGGTACGCGTCACCCCTCCACTTT
.	TRBD1	TRBV5-1	TRBJ2-3	CASSLQGEVDTQYF	TGCGCCAGCAGCTTGCAGGGGGAAGTAGATACGCAGTATTTT
.	TRBD2	TRBV19	TRBJ2-1	CASSIGLAGGDPTSPYNEQFF	TGTGCCAGTAGTATAGGTCTAGCGGGAGGGGATCCAACCTCCCCCTACAATGAGCAGTTCTTC